Listed here are 29 T cell receptor beta chains from one sample, sequenced in a study of shared clonotypes between healthy human individuals. Produced via immunoSEQ multiplex PCR; TCRdb's table is partial and in-frame only. The sample lists some 500,000 clones; roughly 95% were seen once. The specimen was naive CD4+ T cells sorted from blood. Described subset: CD45RA+ positively selected. The receptors were sampled from a woman aged 25-40 years in good health.

This clone was seen just once. The V and J genes are TRBV5-5 and TRBJ2-7; TRBD1 agrees at 10 bases. The CDR3 is made up of 14 amino acids. Germline V gene sequence: CDR1 SGHKS, CDR2 YYEKEE (reference sequence). V trimming: 4 bases; J trimming: 3 bases; junction bases outside the gene matches: 4. The CDR3 reads CASSPGTGVYEQYF. The CDR3 DNA is TGTGCCAGCAGCCCAGGGACAGGGGTCTACGAGCAGTACTTC.

CDR3 protein: CASSFTGGGNQPQHF. CDR3 sequence (DNA): TGTGCCAGCAGTTTCACAGGGGGTGGCAATCAGCCCCAGCATTTT. The genes are TRBV28 and TRBJ1-5, with 8 nucleotides matching TRBD1. V gave up 3 bases and J gave up 2 bases; unmatched junction bases: 3. CDR1 and CDR2 from the germline V gene are MDHEN and SYDVKM. The CDR3 length is 15 residues. Filled out from reference TRBV28 and TRBJ1-5, the complete variable domain reads DVKVTQSSRYLVKRTGEKVFLECVQDMDHENMFWYRQDPGLGLRLIYFSYDVKMKEKGDIPEGYSVSREKKERFSLILESASTNQTSMYLCASSFTGGGNQPQHFGDGTRLSIL.

CDR3 in amino acids: CASSFGDLQETQYF. For the CDR3, the DNA is TGTGCCAGCAGTTTCGGGGACCTCCAAGAGACCCAGTACTTC. The chain recombines TRBV27 with TRBJ2-5; D could derive from TRBD1 or TRBD2 (5 bases each). Trimming stripped 3 bases from V and 1 base from J, with 9 bases between. Germline values: CDR1 MNHEY, CDR2 SMNVEV (reference sequence). This CDR3 spans 14 amino acids.

CDR3 DNA: TGTGCCAGTAGTATAAGGTCTTTTCAAGAGACCCAGTACTTC. This sequence encodes CASSIRSFQETQYF. The rearrangement links TRBV19 to TRBJ2-5; D is ambiguous. CDR1 is LNHDA, CDR2 SQIVND, per germline (reference sequence). The CDR3 sequence is 14 residues long. V lost 2 bases, J lost 2 bases, and 9 bases lay in between.

The chain recombines TRBV28 with TRBJ1-2; 9 bases align to TRBD1. V gave up 5 bases and J gave up 7 bases; unmatched junction bases: 2. Germline V gene sequence: CDR1 MDHEN, CDR2 SYDVKM. The CDR3 is made up of 12 amino acids. The CDR3 sequence: CASSGDRAGYTF. The CDR3 DNA reads TGTGCCAGCAGTGGGGACAGGGCTGGCTACACCTTC.

The chain joins TRBV28 to TRBJ1-1; perhaps TRBD1 as D (6 bases). The V gene's germline CDR1 is MDHEN and CDR2 SYDVKM. The CDR3 sequence is 17 residues long. V shed 2 bases and J shed 4 bases, with 20 bases lying between them. The CDR3 reads CASSLIGAKGESTEAFF. DNA of the CDR3: TGTGCCAGCAGTTTAATCGGGGCCAAGGGGGAGTCCACTGAAGCTTTCTTT.

The chain links TRBV19 to TRBJ2-1, with D perhaps TRBD1 (6 bases). Trimming took 6 bases from V and 1 from J, leaving 10 bases between them. The CDR3 loop spans 14 amino acids. Germline lookup yields CDR1 LNHDA and CDR2 SQIVND (reference sequence). CDR3 coding DNA: TGTGCCAGTAGCCAAACAGGGTCCTACAATGAGCAGTTCTTC. As protein: CASSQTGSYNEQFF.

V usage is TRBV29-1 and J usage is TRBJ2-5; 9 positions agree with TRBD2. Germline V CDR1 and CDR2: SQVTM, ANQGSEA. V lost 7 bases and J lost 4; bases outside the gene matches: 7. This CDR3 has 13 amino acids. The CDR3: CSGSGSLGETQYF. The CDR3 DNA is TGCAGCGGTAGCGGGAGCCTCGGAGAGACCCAGTACTTC.

This chain connects TRBV7-2 to TRBJ2-5; the D gene is possibly TRBD1 (6 bases). V lost 0 bases and J lost 4, with 9 bases in between. Germline CDR1 SGHTA, CDR2 FQGNSA. The CDR3 totals 14 residues. CDR3 DNA: TGTGCCAGCAGCTTAGCAGGGGGTATAGAGACCCAGTACTTC. The encoded protein is CASSLAGGIETQYF.

The chain is built from TRBV28 and TRBJ1-4, with 7 bases that match TRBD1. V lost 5 bases and J lost 7; bases outside the gene matches: 10. The CDR3 totals 15 residues. Germline V gene lookup returns CDR1 MDHEN and CDR2 SYDVKM. The DNA for the CDR3 is TGTGCCAGCAGTCTGACCGACAGGGATAGTGAAAAACTGTTTTTT. Its translation is CASSLTDRDSEKLFF.

This clone was seen just once. The rearrangement joins TRBV5-8 to TRBJ1-2; D call uncertain. CDR1 is SGHTS, CDR2 YDEGEE, per germline. V was shortened by 1 base and J by 6 bases, with 13 bases between the two germline ends. The CDR3 spans 14 residues. The CDR3 DNA reads as TGTGCCAGCAGCTTGATTTTACAGTACCATGGCTACACCTTC. Its protein product is CASSLILQYHGYTF.

The rearrangement joins TRBV29-1 to TRBJ2-7; the D is unclear. The CDR3 is 12 amino acids. Trimming took 4 bases from V and 2 from J, leaving 9 bases between them. Germline-derived CDR1 and CDR2 are SQVTM and ANQGSEA. Written as DNA, the CDR3 is TGCAGCGTTGCGCCCGGTACCTACGAGCAGTACTTC. This translates into CSVAPGTYEQYF.

The chain employs TRBV19 and TRBJ1-5; D unclear. There are 15 residues in the CDR3. Between the trimmed V and J ends, which lost 5 bases and 0 bases, there was a span of 11 bases. Germline V lookup: CDR1 LNHDA, CDR2 SQIVND (reference sequence). CDR3 DNA: TGTGCCAGTAGTTTCATAGCGGATAGCAATCAGCCCCAGCATTTT. Translating gives CASSFIADSNQPQHF.

The chain has TRBV9 and TRBJ2-7, with 9 positions matching TRBD1. Germline V gives CDR1 SGDLS, CDR2 YYNGEE. CDR3 length: 14 amino acids. V shed 1 base and J 6 bases; nucleotides not matched to a gene: 5. The CDR3 coding sequence is TGTGCCAGCAGCGTAAAGGGACAGGGTGTCGAGCAGTACTTC. Its translation: CASSVKGQGVEQYF.

The rearrangement links TRBV29-1 to TRBJ2-1, with 9 bases identical to TRBD2. This CDR3 has 16 residues. The V and J ends lost 6 bases and 4 bases, in that order; junction bases with no gene match: 13. Germline V gene sequence: CDR1 SQVTM, CDR2 ANQGSEA. This CDR3 reads CSVLGIGTSRYNEQFF. CDR3 nucleotides: TGCAGCGTGCTCGGGATTGGGACTAGCAGATACAATGAGCAGTTCTTC.

This chain uses TRBV15 with TRBJ1-2; no definite D call. This CDR3 is 13 amino acids long. The V end was cut by 0 bases, the J end by 8 bases, with 10 bases between. The V gene's germline CDR1 is LNHNV and CDR2 YYDKDF (reference sequence). CDR3 loop: CATSREKARGYTF. CDR3 nucleotide sequence: TGTGCCACCAGCAGAGAAAAAGCCCGCGGCTACACCTTC.

J is TRBJ2-1 and V is TRBV28; D unclear. The length of the CDR3 is 14 residues. Germline V lookup: CDR1 MDHEN, CDR2 SYDVKM. The V and J ends lost 7 bases and 3 bases respectively, with 13 bases between them. In nucleotides, the CDR3 is TGTGCCAGCACAGAAGGCGGCGGCTACAATGAGCAGTTCTTC. This gives the protein CASTEGGGYNEQFF.

This chain uses TRBV27 with TRBJ2-5; D is perhaps TRBD1 or TRBD2 (5 bases each). The DNA end is more similar to TRBJ2-7, so the J call may be wrong. Germline values: CDR1 MNHEY, CDR2 SMNVEV (reference sequence). This CDR3 is built from 16 residues. CDR3 DNA sequence: TGTGCCAGCAGTTTCTTTCGTCGGGACGAATCCTACGAGCAGTACTTC. Protein product: CASSFFRRDESYEQYF.

The J gene is TRBJ2-7, the V gene TRBV5-4; a possible D gene is TRBD1 (6 bases). With 4 bases removed from V and 0 bases from J, the gap between germline ends came to 17 bases. The length of the CDR3 is 16 residues. Germline CDR1 and CDR2: SGHNT and YYREEE (reference sequence). The CDR3 sequence is CASSPRGGISSYEQYF. CDR3 nucleotides: TGTGCCAGCAGCCCCAGGGGTGGAATCAGCTCCTACGAGCAGTACTTC. Drawing the rest from reference TRBV5-4 and TRBJ2-7, the complete variable domain is ETGVTQSPTHLIKTRGQQVTLRCSSQSGHNTVSWYQQALGQGPQFIFQYYREEENGRGNFPPRFSGLQFPNYSSELNVNALELDDSALYLCASSPRGGISSYEQYFGPGTRLTVT.

This chain joins TRBV19 and TRBJ2-3, with a weak D call TRBD2 (5 bases). The CDR3 has 13 amino acids. V lost 7 bases to trimming and J lost 2 bases, with 10 bases between them. The V gene's germline CDR1 is LNHDA and CDR2 SQIVND (reference sequence). CDR3 nucleotide sequence: TGTGCCAGTACCGGGGTGCCCACAGATACGCAGTATTTT. Translating it yields CASTGVPTDTQYF.

The V and J genes are TRBV27 and TRBJ2-7; D is perhaps TRBD1 (6 bases). The CDR3 consists of 14 residues. Trimming cost V 5 bases and J 2 bases, with 13 bases left between them. Germline V gene sequence: CDR1 MNHEY, CDR2 SMNVEV (reference sequence). CDR3 sequence reads: CASSTWTAPYEQYF. The CDR3 DNA sequence: TGTGCCAGCAGTACCTGGACAGCCCCCTACGAGCAGTACTTC.

This clone has only one observation. The CDR3 DNA is TGTGCCAGCAGACCAGTGCTAGCTGGTAATGAGCAGTTCTTC. Its translation is CASRPVLAGNEQFF. The V and J genes are TRBV5-4 and TRBJ2-1; tentatively, D is TRBD2 (5 bases). Germline V gene sequence: CDR1 SGHNT, CDR2 YYREEE (reference sequence). The V and J ends lost 5 bases and 7 bases respectively, with 16 bases between them. CDR3 length: 14 residues.

The rearrangement uses TRBV18 and TRBJ1-2; D perhaps matches TRBD1 (5 bases). Germline values: CDR1 KGHSH, CDR2 LQKENI. This CDR3 contains 14 residues. V was pared by 7 bases and J by 3 bases, with 15 bases between. The CDR3 DNA reads as TGTGCCAGCTATCCCTCCGGGGGTGACTATGGCTACACCTTC. This translates into CASYPSGGDYGYTF.

The rearrangement joins TRBV18 to TRBJ2-7; D may be TRBD1 (5 bases). CDR1 and CDR2 (germline): KGHSH, LQKENI. V was shortened by 4 bases and J by 5 bases, with 15 bases between the two germline ends. CDR3 length: 14 amino acids. The CDR3 sequence: CASSLTGVMDEQYF. As DNA, the CDR3 is TGTGCCAGCTCACTCACAGGTGTTATGGACGAGCAGTACTTC.

V usage is TRBV5-4 and J usage is TRBJ1-3; TRBD1 is a possible D gene (6 bases). V was clipped by 3 bases and J by 0 bases, with 10 bases between them. CDR1 is SGHNT and CDR2 is YYREEE in the germline V gene (reference sequence). The CDR3 sequence is 15 residues long. CDR3 coding DNA: TGTGCCAGCAGCTCCAAGGGGGGCTCTGGAAACACCATATATTTT. Translated: CASSSKGGSGNTIYF.

The V gene is TRBV28, the J gene TRBJ1-3, with TRBD1 as a possible D gene (5 bases). CDR1 and CDR2 (germline): MDHEN, SYDVKM. The CDR3 runs 14 residues. Deletions cut 6 bases from V and 1 base from J, with 10 bases between. The chain's CDR3 is CASRGGGSGNTIYF. The CDR3, as DNA: TGTGCCAGCAGGGGGGGAGGGTCTGGAAACACCATATATTTT.

DNA for the CDR3: TGTGCCAGTAGTCGATACGGACAGGCGATCTATGGCTACACCTTC. It codes for CASSRYGQAIYGYTF. J is TRBJ1-2 and V is TRBV19; 7 nucleotides line up with TRBD1. This CDR3 is built from 15 residues. Germline CDR1 LNHDA, CDR2 SQIVND (reference sequence). V was clipped by 5 bases and J by 4 bases; unmatched bases: 10.

The gene calls are TRBV27 and TRBJ1-2; D may be TRBD1 (5 bases). The CDR3 extends over 16 amino acids. The germline CDR1 and CDR2 sequences are MNHEY and SMNVEV (reference sequence). Trimming removed 5 bases at V and 7 bases at J, with 23 bases between. In DNA form, the CDR3 reads TGTGCCAGCAGTCCGACAACACAGGTTTTTGGGACTGGCTACACCTTC. Amino acid sequence: CASSPTTQVFGTGYTF.

The J gene is TRBJ1-1, the V gene TRBV19; maybe TRBD1 (5 bases). The germline V gene encodes CDR1 LNHDA and CDR2 SQIVND (reference sequence). This CDR3 has 16 residues. V was clipped by 3 bases and J by 6 bases, with 20 bases between them. The CDR3 bases are TGTGCCAGTAGTATTATGGGCAGGGCTGCTCTATCTGAAGCTTTCTTT. Protein sequence: CASSIMGRAALSEAFF. Variable domain in full (rest from reference TRBV19 and TRBJ1-1): DGGITQSPKYLFRKEGQNVTLSCEQNLNHDAMYWYRQDPGQGLRLIYYSQIVNDFQKGDIAEGYSVSREKKESFPLTVTSAQKNPTAFYLCASSIMGRAALSEAFFGQGTRLTVV.